This T cell receptor (beta chain) was sequenced during a study of shared clonotypes between healthy human individuals. Study conclusions and caveats: Shared across a handful of donors were roughly 4.7% of the naive CD4 clonotypes.

Germline trimming cut 4 bases from V and 6 bases from J; bases unmatched to any gene: 7. Germline CDR1 reads SEHNR; CDR2 reads FQNEAQ (reference sequence). CDR3 length: 16 residues. Only in-frame clones appear in the TCRdb table, and some are missing; sequencing was by immunoSEQ multiplex PCR. The sample includes nearly 1,000,000 clones, over 60% of them seen just once. Study donors comprised healthy, HIV-negative adults devoid of recent acute infection or vaccination. As for this clone: What it binds is not known.

The J gene is TRBJ2-1, the V gene TRBV7-9, with 12 nucleotides matching TRBD2. The sequenced sample consisted of memory CD4+ T cells sorted from blood. Indicated subset: CD45RA-negative fraction. This clonotype was obtained from a man aged 18-30 years in good health. The CDR3 DNA reads TGTGCCAGCAGCTCGACTAGCGGGGGACCTTCCAATGAGCAGTTCTTC. This gives the protein CASSSTSGGPSNEQFF.